These T cell receptor beta chains were read from a single sample in a study of T cells in Graves' hyperthyroidism and ophthalmopathy. MiXCR, applied by TCRdb to the multiplex PCR reads, yields one record per CDR3 protein. The sample holds around 530,000 distinct CDR3 sequences; about 15% are singletons and the top ten take 17%. Sequencing used blood. The receptors were gathered from a woman aged 18 to 35 with Graves' ophthalmopathy. The CDR3 runs from the conserved cysteine through the conserved F or W. The D gene is left open where the match is weak.

TRBD1,TRBJ2-5,TRBV20-1,15,CSARTGGEGQETQYF
NA,TRBJ1-2,TRBV6-1,12,CASSEAPFGYTF
NA,TRBJ2-1,TRBV28,16,CASTGTKPEYYNEQFF
NA,TRBJ1-1,TRBV28,17,CASSPPGGAGLFTEAFF
NA,TRBJ1-2,TRBV3-1,14,CASSQAMGTDGYTF
NA,TRBJ1-1,TRBV10-3,13,CAITLGARTEAFF
NA,TRBJ2-2,TRBV7-9,14,CASSLGASLGELFF
TRBD2,TRBJ2-3,TRBV4-3,21,CASSQDLNAGLGMGSTDTQYF
NA,TRBJ2-5,TRBV7-2,20,CASSSRSSGGIPRPQETQYF
TRBD1,TRBJ2-1,TRBV18,15,CASSPPGQGDNEQFF
NA,TRBJ1-5,TRBV11-2,15,CASSLEGAGNQPQHF
TRBD1,TRBJ1-6,TRBV6-1,16,CASSGGLQGVNSPLHF
TRBD1,TRBJ1-2,TRBV20-1,15,CSARDPRQGNYGYTF
TRBD2,TRBJ2-7,TRBV27,13,CASSRGVSYEQYF
NA,TRBJ1-6,TRBV2,16,CASSEGRGTYNSPLHF
NA,TRBJ1-2,TRBV10-3,14,CATSVLVGHYGYTF
NA,TRBJ2-1,TRBV6-2/TRBV6-3,15,CASSSRGPLYNEQFF
TRBD1,TRBJ1-1,TRBV19,18,CASTINRDRGLWGTEAFF
TRBD1,TRBJ1-1,TRBV2,16,CASQTRTGGMNTEAFF
TRBD1,TRBJ1-1,TRBV20-1,15,CSARAQGGRSTEAFF
NA,TRBJ2-7,TRBV6-2/TRBV6-3,13,CASSYGQFYEQYF
TRBD1,TRBJ1-4,TRBV4-2,15,CASSQDQQGAEKLFF
NA,TRBJ2-5,TRBV30,15,CAWSISYRGGETQYF
TRBD2,TRBJ2-7,TRBV5-1,17,CASSLPGGLASSYEQYF
TRBD1,TRBJ1-2,TRBV29-1,13,CSVGTGTNYGYTF
NA,TRBJ2-1,TRBV6-1,13,CASSEFIYNEQFF
NA,TRBJ2-5,TRBV5-1,15,CASGSGGLFQETQYF
NA,TRBJ2-2,TRBV19,15,CASSIELARAGELFF
NA,TRBJ2-7,TRBV28,13,CASRGGRVYEQYF
NA,TRBJ2-1,TRBV18,16,CASSPREPDPYNEQFF
NA,TRBJ2-2,TRBV25-1,16,CASSNGVEGRAGELFF
TRBD1,TRBJ1-2,TRBV3-1,12,CASSRDSFGYTF
TRBD1,TRBJ2-2,TRBV9,14,CASQGTGQTGELFF
NA,TRBJ2-2,TRBV7-8,13,CASISVDEGELFF
NA,TRBJ2-1,TRBV7-8,13,CASSITTGSEQFF
NA,TRBJ2-1,TRBV19,16,CASSIQGHTSYNEQFF
NA,TRBJ2-7,TRBV10-3,14,CAISESGPQPKQYF
NA,TRBJ2-1,TRBV12-3/TRBV12-4,17,CASSLTRGGANYNEQFF
TRBD1,TRBJ1-1,TRBV11-2,16,CASSLEWTGGGSEAFF
NA,TRBJ2-7,TRBV2,16,CASSVLYGDASYEQYF
NA,TRBJ2-3,TRBV12-3/TRBV12-4,12,CASSSYTDTQYF
NA,TRBJ2-7,TRBV4-1,14,CASSQDPSSYEQYF
TRBD1,TRBJ1-4,TRBV28,15,CASSPRQGPSEKLFF
NA,TRBJ2-1,TRBV20-1,13,CSASAPLAYEQFF
NA,TRBJ2-2,TRBV2,15,CASTEAVAATGELFF
NA,TRBJ2-1,TRBV7-8,13,CASSSGQYNEQFF
TRBD1,TRBJ2-7,TRBV20-1,13,CSASGDRSYEQYF
NA,TRBJ1-5,TRBV7-6,14,CASSRGLRDSPQHF
TRBD1,TRBJ2-4,TRBV12-5,15,CASGDRAIAKNIQYF
NA,TRBJ1-2,TRBV10-3,15,CAISESFTAPIGYTF
TRBD2,TRBJ2-3,TRBV11-2,15,CASTLGGGSTDTQYF